This T cell receptor (beta chain) stems from a study of blood T cells in healthy people across ages. In germline, CDR1 is SGHNT, CDR2 YENEEA. V shed 5 bases, J shed 4 bases, and the junction held 5 bases outside the gene matches. This CDR3 is built from 16 residues. Primed by a sample-barcoded 5' primer and a J-beta primer mix, a second PCR proceeded for about 6 to 11 cycles. Every cDNA molecule bore a tag from a template-switch adaptor containing 12 random nucleotides. TCRdb called the 5' RACE reads again in MiXCR, with one record for every CDR3 protein. Found here are about 780,000 distinct CDR3 sequences, around a quarter of them singletons; the top ten hold 2.5% to 3.5%. This clonotype has a handful of counts. This sample was also put to use in a study of T cells of mothers and their children.

This receptor was obtained from a boy between 10 and 17 years old in good health. The specimen sequenced was blood. The chain has TRBV11-3 and TRBJ2-1; 13 bases match TRBD2. The CDR3 is CASSNRLAGGYNEQFF. In DNA form, the CDR3 reads TGTGCCAGCAGCAACAGACTAGCGGGGGGTTACAATGAGCAGTTCTTC.